The 15 T cell receptor beta chains presented below share a single source sample, sequenced in a study of T cells in Graves' hyperthyroidism and ophthalmopathy. TCR beta CDR3 regions were amplified from RNA transcripts. First-round RT-PCR of the TCR CDR3 relied on the HTBI primer set. In TCRdb, the multiplex PCR reads were re-called with MiXCR into one record per CDR3 protein. The sample holds hundreds of thousands of distinct CDR3 sequences, about a third seen once. The sequencing input was blood. The source of these receptors is a woman aged 35 to 49 with Graves' hyperthyroidism.

The chain joins TRBV4-3 to TRBJ1-6, with TRBD1 matching over 9 bases. Germline CDR1 LGHNA, CDR2 YSLEER. CDR3 length: 15 amino acids. J lost 6 bases, V lost 3 bases, and 3 bases had no gene match. The CDR3 DNA reads as TGCGCCAGCAGCCAGCTGGACAGGGGTAATTCACCCCTCCACTTT. It specifies CASSQLDRGNSPLHF.

There are many counts of this clonotype. V gene TRBV7-9 combines with J gene TRBJ1-6; 8 nucleotides line up with TRBD1. In germline, CDR1 is SEHNR, CDR2 FQNEAQ (reference sequence). This CDR3 is 15 amino acids long. J lost 7 bases, V lost 5 bases, and 7 bases had no gene match. CDR3 residues: CASSPTGAQNSPLHF. CDR3 DNA: TGTGCCAGCAGCCCGACAGGGGCACAGAATTCACCCCTCCACTTT.

The sample holds a few counts of this clonotype. V usage is TRBV28 and J usage is TRBJ1-1; no definite D call. Germline V gene data show CDR1 as MDHEN and CDR2 as SYDVKM. V was pared by 8 bases and J by 5 bases, with 12 bases between. CDR3 length equals 12 residues. In DNA, the CDR3 is TGTGCCAGCGGCCGCTCTAGGACTGAAGCTTTCTTT. It specifies CASGRSRTEAFF.

This clonotype was observed once. This chain joins TRBV6-1 and TRBJ1-5; D is undetermined. In germline, CDR1 is MNHNS, CDR2 SASEGT. Trimming shortened V by 7 bases and J by 4 bases, and 11 bases separated the two germline ends. There are 13 residues in the CDR3. The CDR3 coding sequence is TGTGCCAGCATCTCCGGAAAAAATCAGCCCCAGCATTTT. It specifies CASISGKNQPQHF.

The V and J genes are TRBV7-8 and TRBJ2-5, with D possibly TRBD2 on 6 matching bases. CDR3 length: 17 residues. CDR1 is SGHVS and CDR2 is FQNEAQ in the germline V gene. V lost 3 bases and J 1 base, leaving 18 bases between the germline ends. The CDR3 region is CASSLAGGSGPQETQYF. CDR3 DNA: TGTGCCAGCAGCTTGGCCGGAGGAAGCGGGCCCCAAGAGACCCAGTACTTC.

The chain joins TRBV2 to TRBJ1-2; D is ambiguous. The CDR3 contains 14 residues. Per the germline V gene, CDR1 is SNHLY and CDR2 is FYNNEI. Trimming pared 5 bases from V and 8 bases from J, leaving 18 bases between. The CDR3 here is CASSPLTGVGGYTF. CDR3 nucleotides: TGTGCCAGCAGTCCCCTCACTGGGGTCGGCGGCTACACCTTC.

In this sample, this clonotype turned up many times. The chain recombines TRBV2 with TRBJ1-2, with D maybe TRBD1 (6 bases). The CDR3 has 10 amino acids. With 9 bases removed from V and 13 bases from J, the gap between germline ends came to 15 bases. Germline CDR1 reads SNHLY; CDR2 reads FYNNEI. For the CDR3, the DNA is TGTGCCAGACAGGGAACGACCCGCACCTTC. This sequence encodes CARQGTTRTF.

In its sample, this clonotype was seen a few times. CDR3 region: CASSFRRQGGHEQYF. CDR3 sequence (DNA): TGTGCCAGCAGTTTCCGTCGGCAGGGTGGGCACGAGCAGTACTTC. V gene TRBV28 combines with J gene TRBJ2-7; weak D call: TRBD1 (5 bases). Germline CDR1 MDHEN, CDR2 SYDVKM. Between the trimmed V and J ends, which lost 3 bases and 5 bases, there was a span of 17 bases. The CDR3 spans 15 residues.

This clonotype occurred many times. The DNA of the CDR3 is TGTGCCACCAGTGATCTCAGCGATCAGCCCCAGCATTTT. Translation: CATSDLSDQPQHF. The V and J genes are TRBV24-1 and TRBJ1-5, with D unclear. V was cut by 3 bases and J by 5 bases, with 7 bases left in between. The CDR3 totals 13 residues. CDR1 KGHDR and CDR2 SFDVKD come from the germline V gene.

Regarding this clonotype: This may come from a read error, since a much larger clone is one base off. The rearrangement joins TRBV7-9 to TRBJ2-5; 7 positions match TRBD2. The germline CDR1 and CDR2 sequences are SEHNR and FQNEAQ (reference sequence). The CDR3 contains 16 residues. DNA of the CDR3: TGTGCCAGCAGCTTAGCGTTAGGGTCGGCGGGAGAGACCCAGTGCTTC. It specifies CASSLALGSAGETQCF. Combining the CDR3 with reference TRBV7-9 and TRBJ2-5 gives the whole variable domain DTGVSQNPRHKITKRGQNVTFRCDPISEHNRLYWYRQTLGQGPEFLTYFQNEAQLEKSRLLSDRFSAERPKGSFSTLEIQRTEQGDSAMYLCASSLALGSAGETQCFGPGTRLLVL.

J is TRBJ1-6 and V is TRBV7-9; no reliable D call. The CDR3 loop spans 11 amino acids. CDR1 and CDR2 from the germline V gene are SEHNR and FQNEAQ (reference sequence). The V and J ends lost 3 bases and 12 bases respectively, with 6 bases between them. CDR3 DNA sequence: TGTGCCAGCAGCTTTTATCGACCCCTCCACTTT. Its protein product is CASSFYRPLHF. The variable domain in full, completed from reference TRBV7-9 and TRBJ1-6, reads DTGVSQNPRHKITKRGQNVTFRCDPISEHNRLYWYRQTLGQGPEFLTYFQNEAQLEKSRLLSDRFSAERPKGSFSTLEIQRTEQGDSAMYLCASSFYRPLHFGNGTRLTVT.

This clonotype was seen ten or more times. V and J are TRBV7-2 and TRBJ1-3; D is ambiguous. Per germline, CDR1 SGHTA and CDR2 FQGNSA. This CDR3 is 12 amino acids long. V shed 1 base and J shed 8 bases, with 6 bases lying between them. The CDR3 nucleotides are TGTGCCAGCAGCTTAGTCCCGGACACCATATATTTT. Amino acids: CASSLVPDTIYF.

Remarks on this clonotype: One base away lies a much larger clone, so this may be a sequencing read error. This chain uses TRBV6-5 with TRBJ1-1; D is uncertain. CDR1 MNHEY and CDR2 SVGAGI come from the germline V gene. The CDR3 is made up of 10 amino acids. V lost 10 bases to trimming and J lost 8 bases, with 11 bases between them. The CDR3 loop is CANGNSEAFF. In nucleotides, the CDR3 is TGTGCCAACGGTAACAGCGAAGCTTTCTTT.

This clonotype was picked up many times. The V call is TRBV7-2, the J call TRBJ1-3, with D unresolved. Trimming took off 6 bases at V and 0 bases at J, with 6 bases between the two ends. Per germline, CDR1 SGHTA and CDR2 FQGNSA. This CDR3 has 13 residues. CDR3 DNA sequence: TGTGCCAGCAGTCCCCTCTCTGGAAACACCATATATTTT. Translated: CASSPLSGNTIYF. The variable domain in full, completed from reference TRBV7-2 and TRBJ1-3, reads GAGVSQSPSNKVTEKGKDVELRCDPISGHTALYWYRQSLGQGLEFLIYFQGNSAPDKSGLPSDRFSAERTGGSVSTLTIQRTQQEDSAVYLCASSPLSGNTIYFGEGSWLTVV.

Concerning this clonotype itself: Just one base apart from a much larger clone, this may be a read error. This chain connects TRBV20-1 to TRBJ2-5; D unresolved. There are 12 residues in the CDR3. Looked up from germline, CDR1 is DFQATT and CDR2 is SNEGSKA (reference sequence). V was trimmed by 3 bases and J by 2 bases, leaving 7 bases between them. CDR3 residues: CSARREQETQYF. CDR3 nucleotides: TGCAGTGCTAGGCGAGAGCAAGAGACCCAGTACTTC.